This T cell receptor beta chain was sequenced for a study of blood T cell repertoires in COVID-19 (dated by TCRdb to 2020 to 2021). About the study as a whole: Collaborator samples came from the United States, Italy and Spain and covered acute and convalescent phases of COVID-19. HLA class I and class II types, where available, came from metadata supplied by the sample provider rather than from assay-based typing. Nearly every sample came with metadata listing a de-identified subject ID, COVID-19 status, age in years and sex. Samples were obtained from the ongoing ImmuneRACE study (first 160 participants) and from over a thousand subjects provided by 6 global collaborators. The material from the prospective study consisted of cDNA or gDNA derived from T cells, B-cell-depleted T cells, or PBMCs. Subjects who had been exposed to COVID-19, were actively infected with it, or had recovered from it provided the deeply sampled blood TCRbeta repertoires that made up the dataset. The repertoires were made available in a free public database intended to serve as a resource for research on the immune response to SARS-CoV-2.

Concerning this clone itself: Its antigen is currently not known. Base qualities are not recorded, but no much larger clone differs from it by a single base.

The collaborating institutions used their own protocols to collect whole blood in K2EDTA tubes. For TCRbeta analysis, collaborator samples were shipped as frozen whole blood, as isolated PBMCs, or as DNA extracted from either sample type. The immunoSEQ Assay, a bias-controlled multiplex PCR, was used to amplify TCRbeta CDR3 regions from genomic DNA. The authors processed their data as follows. Nucleated cell counts per sample were estimated from amplification of reference gene primers within the assay. To quantify the absolute abundance of each unique TCRbeta CDR3 rearrangement, sequence reads were collapsed and filtered. For each sample, productive Simpson clonality was calculated as the square root of Simpson's diversity index across productive rearrangements. TCRdb re-hosts the immuneACCESS table, in-frame sequences only. Its copies lack some clones; in the studies checked, an unresolved V gene accounts for under half of them, and the cause for the rest is not known. The DNA gave D and trimming, while V, J and clone size come from that table. Present in this sample are around 190,000 clones, 83% of which were seen just once. Clones ranked in the top ten supply less than 2% of the sample.

Summary of the overall study and its limitations: The quantity of clinical and demographic metadata differed by source and by participant and was supplied without curation.

The source of this sequence is a human donor in a cohort sampled during active COVID-19. The source material was peripheral blood.

The CDR3 sequence is CASSFNSVNYGYTF. The sequenced DNA is TGTGCCAGCAGTTTCAATTCGGTTAACTATGGCTACACCTTC. Rearrangement joined TRBV6-5 to TRBJ1-2; the D segment cannot be called with confidence. Sequences MNHEY (CDR1) and SVGAGI (CDR2) are obtained from the germline V gene. V sheds 4 bases and J sheds 1 base, leaving 10 bases between their ends. The CDR3, from cysteine to phenylalanine, totals 14 residues. Only the CDR3 DNA stays, 42 bases, in frame from base 1.